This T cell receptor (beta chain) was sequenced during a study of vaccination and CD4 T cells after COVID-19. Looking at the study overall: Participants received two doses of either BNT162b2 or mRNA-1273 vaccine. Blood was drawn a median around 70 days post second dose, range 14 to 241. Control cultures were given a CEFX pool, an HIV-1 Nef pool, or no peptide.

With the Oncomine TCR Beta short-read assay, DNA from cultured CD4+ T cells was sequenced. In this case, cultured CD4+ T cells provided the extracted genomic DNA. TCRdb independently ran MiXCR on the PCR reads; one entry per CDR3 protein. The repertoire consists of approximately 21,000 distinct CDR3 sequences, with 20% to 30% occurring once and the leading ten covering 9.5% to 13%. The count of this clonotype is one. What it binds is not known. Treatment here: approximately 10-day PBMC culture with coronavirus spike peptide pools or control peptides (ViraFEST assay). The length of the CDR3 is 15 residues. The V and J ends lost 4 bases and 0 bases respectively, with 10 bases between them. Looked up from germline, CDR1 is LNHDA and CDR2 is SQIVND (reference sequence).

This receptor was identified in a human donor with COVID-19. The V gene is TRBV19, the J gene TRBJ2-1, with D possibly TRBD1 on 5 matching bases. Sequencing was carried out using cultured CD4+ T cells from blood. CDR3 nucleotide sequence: TGTGCCAGTAGTAGGGGCCAGTACTCCTACAATGAGCAGTTCTTC. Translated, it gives CASSRGQYSYNEQFF.